Listed below are T cell receptor beta chains from one sample, sequenced in a study of read filtering for tumor transcriptome and immune sequencing. Each CDR3 protein is one row after TCRdb ran MiXCR on the reads. The sample lists 85,000 to 100,000 distinct CDR3 sequences; 20% to 25% were seen once. The sequenced sample consisted of a population of CD138-negative cells sorted from bone marrow. Receptors were obtained from a donor aged 40 or over with multiple myeloma. Each CDR3 is given with its conserved first and last residue. A D gene is named only where the DNA matches it firmly. The size entry is marked missing in some rows and otherwise reads once, few, many or a size class.

>TRBV6-6|TRBJ1-1|NA|NA
CAISFTMTLNTEAFF
TGTGCCATCAGTTTTACCATGACACTGAACACTGAAGCTTTCTTT
>TRBV5-1|TRBJ1-2|NA|NA
CASSRSTDTTGSNYGYTF
TGCGCCAGCAGCCGATCCACCGACACGACAGGCTCCAACTATGGCTACACCTTC
>TRBV20-1|TRBJ2-7|TRBD1|many
CSARAVGTGFYEQYF
TGCAGTGCTAGGGCCGTCGGGACAGGCTTTTACGAGCAGTACTTC
>TRBV28|TRBJ1-5|NA|NA
CASSRGQRVSNQPQHF
TGTGCCAGCAGTCGCGGACAGCGAGTAAGCAATCAGCCCCAGCATTTT
>TRBV20-1|TRBJ2-1|NA|few
CSAGTTRNEQFF
TGCAGTGCTGGTACCACTCGCAATGAGCAGTTCTTC
>TRBV20-1|TRBJ2-2|TRBD2|many
CSAPLAANTGELFF
TGCAGTGCTCCCCTAGCGGCGAACACCGGGGAGCTGTTTTTT
>TRBV15|TRBJ2-3|TRBD2|NA
CATSRAPTSGGSDTQYF
TGTGCCACCAGCAGAGCTCCGACTAGCGGGGGATCGGATACGCAGTATTTT
>TRBV24-1|TRBJ2-5|TRBD1|NA
CATSGSRQGQETQYF
TGTGCCACCAGTGGTAGCAGACAGGGGCAAGAGACCCAGTACTTC
>TRBV28|TRBJ2-7|NA|many
CASFSGPYEQYF
TGTGCCAGCTTTAGCGGACCTTACGAGCAGTACTTC
>TRBV30|TRBJ2-1|NA|many
CAWSVSDTGEQFF
TGTGCCTGGAGTGTATCGGACACCGGGGAACAGTTCTTC
>TRBV3-1|TRBJ2-2|NA|many
CASSQAGVPGELFF
TGTGCCAGCAGCCAAGCTGGGGTCCCCGGGGAGCTGTTTTTT
>TRBV4-1|TRBJ1-2|NA|NA
CASSPPGYGYTF
TGCGCCAGCAGCCCTCCGGGCTATGGCTACACCTTC
>TRBV28|TRBJ2-6|TRBD1|many
CASSLATGGSGANVLTF
TGTGCCAGCAGTTTGGCTACAGGGGGCTCTGGGGCCAACGTCCTGACTTTC
>TRBV3-1|TRBJ2-4|NA|many
CASSQRPNIQYF
TGTGCCAGCAGCCAACGGCCCAACATTCAGTACTTC
>TRBV28|TRBJ2-7|NA|NA
CASSLTGPTYEQYF
TGTGCCAGCAGTTTAACAGGGCCAACCTACGAGCAGTACTTC
>TRBV28|TRBJ1-5|NA|NA
CASSLRRTNQPQHF
TGTGCCAGCAGTTTAAGACGGACAAATCAGCCCCAGCATTTT
>TRBV2|TRBJ2-5|NA|many
CASVYQETQYF
TGTGCCAGCGTGTACCAAGAGACCCAGTACTTC
>TRBV9|TRBJ2-2|NA|few
CATSADYTGELFF
TGTGCCACATCTGCAGACTACACCGGGGAGCTGTTTTTT
>TRBV20-1|TRBJ1-4|NA|once
CSASPHGVKLFF
TGCAGTGCTAGTCCTCACGGGGTAAAACTGTTTTTT
>TRBV27|TRBJ2-2|NA|few
CASSPRPGANTGELFF
TGTGCCAGCAGCCCTCGGCCGGGGGCAAACACCGGGGAGCTGTTTTTT
>TRBV7-2|TRBJ2-3|NA|many
CASSLFLGFSDTQYF
TGTGCCAGCAGCTTATTTCTTGGGTTTTCAGATACGCAGTATTTT
>TRBV6-2/TRBV6-3|TRBJ2-3|NA|NA
CASSYLVSDTQYF
TGTGCCAGCAGTTATCTAGTATCGGATACGCAGTATTTT
>TRBV24-1|TRBJ2-7|NA|many
CATSVGPTAEQYF
TGTGCCACCAGTGTTGGGCCTACGGCCGAGCAGTACTTC
>TRBV5-1|TRBJ2-5|NA|many
CASSLSPSAQETQYF
TGCGCCAGCAGCTTGTCTCCTAGCGCGCAAGAGACCCAGTACTTC
>TRBV28|TRBJ2-7|NA|many
CASSPGYEQYF
TGTGCCAGCAGCCCCGGCTACGAGCAGTACTTC
>TRBV29-1|TRBJ2-3|TRBD2|NA
CSVGDRSGGRPDTQYF
TGCAGCGTTGGAGATCGGTCGGGGGGGCGGCCAGATACGCAGTATTTT
>TRBV2|TRBJ2-1|TRBD2|NA
CARLTSGNEQFF
TGTGCCAGGTTGACTAGCGGCAATGAGCAGTTCTTC
>TRBV7-8|TRBJ2-3|TRBD1|NA
CASTTPGQGRADTQYF
TGTGCCAGCACCACTCCGGGACAGGGGAGGGCAGATACGCAGTATTTT
>TRBV7-3|TRBJ2-3|NA|many
CASSPFGSTDTQYF
TGTGCCAGCAGCCCCTTTGGGAGCACAGATACGCAGTATTTT
>TRBV14|TRBJ2-1|NA|many
CASSQRQFWGNEQFF
TGTGCCAGCAGCCAAAGGCAGTTCTGGGGGAATGAGCAGTTCTTC
>TRBV2|TRBJ2-2|TRBD1|many
CAISRDRGTGELFF
TGTGCCATCAGCCGGGACAGAGGGACCGGGGAGCTGTTTTTT
>TRBV5-5|TRBJ1-5|NA|many
CASSLIGYSNQPQHF
TGTGCCAGCAGCTTAATCGGTTATAGCAATCAGCCCCAGCATTTT
>TRBV5-1|TRBJ1-1|NA|many
CASSLGPLTREAFF
TGCGCCAGCAGCTTGGGGCCTCTTACTCGAGAAGCTTTCTTT
>TRBV2|TRBJ1-5|NA|NA
CASSARQVGQPQHF
TGTGCCAGCAGTGCGCGTCAGGTCGGCCAGCCCCAGCATTTT
>TRBV9|TRBJ2-3|TRBD2|many
CASQRGATDTQYF
TGTGCCAGCCAGCGGGGGGCCACAGATACGCAGTATTTT
>TRBV9|TRBJ2-5|NA|many
CASSPQGSYAQYF
TGTGCCAGCAGCCCCCAGGGCTCCTACGCCCAGTACTTC
>TRBV29-1|TRBJ1-5|TRBD1|many
CSVGTGVQPQHF
TGCAGCGTTGGGACAGGGGTTCAGCCCCAGCATTTT
>TRBV24-1|TRBJ2-3|TRBD1|many
CATSKRTGAYTDTQYF
TGTGCCACCAGTAAACGGACAGGGGCCTACACAGATACGCAGTATTTT
>TRBV5-1|TRBJ1-5|NA|many
CASSLDADQPQHF
TGCGCCAGCAGCTTAGACGCTGATCAGCCCCAGCATTTT
>TRBV5-1|TRBJ1-1|NA|once
CASSFRGPNTEAFF
TGCGCCAGCTCATTCCGGGGGCCGAACACTGAAGCTTTCTTT
>TRBV4-1|TRBJ2-1|TRBD2|NA
CASSQQGLGMGYNEQFF
TGCGCCAGCAGCCAGCAAGGACTAGGAATGGGGTACAATGAGCAGTTCTTC
>TRBV2|TRBJ1-6|NA|many
CASGRVRSTLHF
TGTGCCAGCGGTAGGGTCCGAAGTACCCTCCACTTT
>TRBV12-3/TRBV12-4|TRBJ1-4|NA|few
CASSLRSGVEKLFF
TGTGCCAGCTCACTCCGATCCGGGGTTGAAAAACTGTTTTTT
>TRBV12-3/TRBV12-4|TRBJ2-2|TRBD1|many
CASGPNRGYTGELFF
TGTGCCAGCGGGCCTAACAGGGGTTACACCGGGGAGCTGTTTTTT
>TRBV18|TRBJ2-1|NA|many
CASSPPSAPRLPRRDQFF
TGTGCCAGCTCACCACCGAGTGCGCCGAGACTCCCCCGCCGTGATCAGTTCTTC
>TRBV27|TRBJ2-7|TRBD2|many
CASSFTNSGVYEQYF
TGTGCCAGCAGTTTTACGAATAGCGGGGTCTACGAGCAGTACTTC
>TRBV7-3|TRBJ1-1|TRBD1|NA
CASSYTGQGGAEAFF
TGTGCCAGCAGCTATACGGGACAGGGGGGAGCTGAAGCTTTCTTT
>TRBV11-3|TRBJ2-1|NA|medium-sized
CASSLAFRNEQFF
TGTGCCAGCAGCTTAGCGTTTCGGAATGAGCAGTTCTTC
>TRBV6-2/TRBV6-3|TRBJ1-5|TRBD1|few
CASSYGTGANQPQHF
TGTGCCAGCAGTTACGGGACAGGGGCAAATCAGCCCCAGCATTTT
>TRBV6-1|TRBJ2-7|NA|NA
CASSDPGDWQYF
TGTGCCAGCAGTGATCCAGGGGATTGGCAGTACTTC
>TRBV15|TRBJ2-5|NA|once
CATSRAYRVPRETQYF
TGTGCCACCAGCAGAGCCTACAGGGTACCTCGAGAGACCCAGTACTTC
>TRBV7-9|TRBJ2-2|TRBD1|many
CASSSGQANTGELFF
TGTGCCAGCAGCTCAGGACAGGCTAACACCGGGGAGCTGTTTTTT
>TRBV20-1|TRBJ2-5|TRBD2|many
CSAAGLAGGETQYF
TGCAGTGCTGCGGGACTAGCGGGGGGAGAGACCCAGTACTTC
>TRBV7-2|TRBJ1-1|NA|many
CASSRQNTEAFF
TGTGCCAGCAGTCGACAGAACACTGAAGCTTTCTTT
>TRBV10-1|TRBJ1-6|NA|many
CASSERLDSPLHF
TGCGCCAGCAGTGAGAGATTAGATTCACCCCTCCACTTT
>TRBV7-2|TRBJ1-2|NA|few
CASSQRSLGYYGYTF
TGTGCCAGCAGCCAAAGGAGTCTAGGGTACTATGGCTACACCTTC
>TRBV19|TRBJ1-1|NA|many
CASSAVNTEAFF
TGTGCCAGTAGTGCCGTGAACACTGAAGCTTTCTTT
>TRBV24-1|TRBJ2-1|TRBD1|many
CATSETGTGTMNEQFF
TGTGCCACCAGTGAGACCGGGACAGGGACCATGAATGAGCAGTTCTTC
>TRBV3-1|TRBJ2-2|NA|many
CASSQAARTGELFF
TGTGCCAGCAGCCAGGCTGCGCGTACCGGGGAGCTGTTTTTT